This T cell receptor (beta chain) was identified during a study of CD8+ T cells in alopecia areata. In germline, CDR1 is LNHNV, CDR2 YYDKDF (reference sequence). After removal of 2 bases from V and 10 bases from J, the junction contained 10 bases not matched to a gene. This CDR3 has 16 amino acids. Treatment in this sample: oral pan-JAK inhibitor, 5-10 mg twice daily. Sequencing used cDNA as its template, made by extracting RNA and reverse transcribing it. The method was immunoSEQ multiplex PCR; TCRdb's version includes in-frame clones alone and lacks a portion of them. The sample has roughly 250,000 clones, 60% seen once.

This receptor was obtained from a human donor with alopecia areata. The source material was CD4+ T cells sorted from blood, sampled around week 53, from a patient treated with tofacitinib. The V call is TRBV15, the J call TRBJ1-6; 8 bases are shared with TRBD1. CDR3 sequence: CATSRIVGQGFSPLHF. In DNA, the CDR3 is TGTGCCACCAGCAGAATAGTAGGACAGGGATTCTCACCCCTCCACTTT. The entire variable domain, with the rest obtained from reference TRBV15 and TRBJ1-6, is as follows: DAMVIQNPRYQVTQFGKPVTLSCSQTLNHNVMYWYQQKSSQAPKLLFHYYDKDFNNEADTPDNFQSRRPNTSFCFLDIRSPGLGDTAMYLCATSRIVGQGFSPLHFGNGTRLTVT.